This paragraph covers one T cell receptor (beta chain) sequence. The antigen is unknown. The ends lost 5 bases at V and 1 base at J; junction bases unmatched: 7. The CDR3 has 16 amino acids. Germline V gene lookup returns CDR1 SGHTA and CDR2 FQGNSA. The data were taken from a study of cytomegalovirus exposure and HLA in healthy donors. PCR used 60 Vbeta primers and 13 Jbeta primers. Here immunoSEQ multiplex PCR was the method, and the copy in TCRdb shows in-frame clones only, minus some. The table lists 200,000 or so clones, 70% to 80% of them singletons. Whole-study findings and limits: Later analysis identified several of the most significant clusters that appeared linked to common viral pathogens. The authors excluded some V segments, including TRBV6-2 and TRBV6-3, as indistinguishable.

The chain is built from TRBV7-2 and TRBJ2-2, with 7 bases matching TRBD1. This clonotype originated in a woman in her twenties or thirties in good health and CMV-seronegative. The sample was PBMCs. The CDR3 region is CASSLQGMLNTGELFF. The CDR3 region has the DNA TGTGCCAGCAGCCTACAGGGGATGTTGAACACCGGGGAGCTGTTTTTT.